This T cell receptor beta chain was recorded in a study of blood T cell repertoires in COVID-19. Study-level background: Samples of COVID-19 (acute and convalescent) were obtained from the United States, Italy and Spain.

Per the authors' pipeline: Nucleated cell counts were estimated from reference gene primer amplification. Profiled with immunoSEQ multiplex PCR; TCRdb holds only in-frame clones, not every one. V and J calls and clone size follow that table, whereas D and trimming were derived from the DNA. This sample yields about 220,000 clones, of which roughly four fifths are seen a single time; 3% to 4% belongs to the top ten. The study assigned cohorts using participant-reported clinical history. Two consecutive negative NP/OP PCR tests, clearance, or resolved symptoms defined Cohort 3 recovery. This clone was found a few times. Germline V gives CDR1 SGHDN, CDR2 FVKESK. This CDR3 spans 15 amino acids. Unmatched junction bases numbered 7, after V lost 6 bases and J lost 1 base.

V usage is TRBV14 and J usage is TRBJ1-1; 8 positions match TRBD1. The sequence came from a woman between 55 and 75 years old who had recovered from COVID-19. The sample taken for sequencing was PBMCs or T cells enriched from blood (not recorded which). The CDR3 sequence is CASRLQGVPNTEAFF. In nucleotides, the CDR3 is TGTGCCAGCAGGCTACAGGGGGTCCCGAACACTGAAGCTTTCTTT. Filled out from reference TRBV14 and TRBJ1-1, the complete variable domain reads EAGVTQFPSHSVIEKGQTVTLRCDPISGHDNLYWYRRVMGKEIKFLLHFVKESKQDESGMPNNRFLAERTGGTYSTLKVQPAELEDSGVYFCASRLQGVPNTEAFFGQGTRLTVV.